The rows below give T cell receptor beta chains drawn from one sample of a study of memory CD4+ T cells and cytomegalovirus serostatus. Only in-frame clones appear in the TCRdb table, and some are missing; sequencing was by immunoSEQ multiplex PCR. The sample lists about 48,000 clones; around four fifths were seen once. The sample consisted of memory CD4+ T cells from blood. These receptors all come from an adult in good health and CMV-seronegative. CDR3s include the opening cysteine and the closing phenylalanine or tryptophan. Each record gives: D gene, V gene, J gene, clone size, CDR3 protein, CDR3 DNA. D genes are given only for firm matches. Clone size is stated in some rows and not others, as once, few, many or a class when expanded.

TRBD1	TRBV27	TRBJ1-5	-	CASTITGTVNSNQPQHF	TGTGCCAGCACTATAACCGGGACAGTAAATAGCAATCAGCCCCAGCATTTT
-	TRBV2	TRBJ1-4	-	CASSSDSKSEKLFF	TGTGCCAGCAGTTCCGACAGCAAAAGTGAAAAACTGTTTTTT
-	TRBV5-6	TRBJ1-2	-	CASSLAGLAGYTF	TGTGCCAGCAGCTTGGCCGGCCTCGCGGGCTACACCTTC
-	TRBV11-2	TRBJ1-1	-	CASSLRSWNTEAFF	TGTGCCAGCAGCTTAAGGTCGTGGAACACTGAAGCTTTCTTT
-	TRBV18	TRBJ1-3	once	CASSPASRASGNTIYF	TGTGCCAGCTCACCGGCCTCCCGCGCTTCTGGAAACACCATATATTTT
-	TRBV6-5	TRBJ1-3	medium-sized	CASSYSTASSGNTIYF	TGTGCCAGCAGTTACTCGACTGCGAGCTCTGGAAACACCATATATTTT
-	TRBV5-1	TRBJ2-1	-	CASSPLGAQGEQFF	TGCGCCAGCAGCCCCCTGGGGGCCCAGGGTGAGCAGTTCTTC
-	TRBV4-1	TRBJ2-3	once	CASSQSLSAVNTDTQYF	TGCGCCAGCAGCCAAAGCTTAAGCGCCGTTAACACAGATACGCAGTATTTT
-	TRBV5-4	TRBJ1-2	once	CASSLVGNYGYTF	TGTGCCAGCAGCTTGGTGGGTAACTATGGCTACACCTTC
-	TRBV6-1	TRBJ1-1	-	CASSEYTEAFF	TGTGCCAGCAGTGAGTACACTGAAGCTTTCTTT
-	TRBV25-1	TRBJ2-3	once	CASSREGGTDTQYF	TGTGCCAGCAGTCGAGAGGGCGGGACAGATACGCAGTATTTT
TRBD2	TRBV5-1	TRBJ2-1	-	CASSLRREGYNEQFF	TGCGCCAGCAGCTTGCGGCGGGAGGGCTACAATGAGCAGTTCTTC
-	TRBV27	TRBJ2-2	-	CASSNLLQTRELFF	TGTGCCAGCAGTAACCTCTTACAGACACGGGAGCTGTTTTTT
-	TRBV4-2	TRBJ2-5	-	CASSQDASGAQSQETQYF	TGTGCCAGCAGCCAAGATGCATCGGGGGCGCAGAGCCAAGAGACCCAGTACTTC
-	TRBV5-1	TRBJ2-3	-	CASSLRLADTQYF	TGCGCCAGCAGCTTGCGACTTGCAGATACGCAGTATTTT
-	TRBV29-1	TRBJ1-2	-	CSVETVPKDYTF	TGCAGCGTGGAGACAGTTCCCAAGGACTACACCTTC
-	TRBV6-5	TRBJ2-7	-	CATKGGKGEQYF	TGTGCCACCAAGGGCGGGAAGGGGGAGCAGTACTTC
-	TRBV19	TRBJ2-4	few	CASSIAVGGKDIQYF	TGTGCCAGTAGTATAGCAGTGGGAGGTAAGGACATTCAGTACTTC
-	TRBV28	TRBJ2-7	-	CASTLRGRLSSYEQYF	TGTGCCAGCACCCTAAGAGGGCGGTTAAGCTCCTACGAGCAGTACTTC
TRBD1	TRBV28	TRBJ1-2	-	CARGTGFAYGYTF	TGTGCCAGGGGGACAGGGTTTGCATATGGCTACACCTTC
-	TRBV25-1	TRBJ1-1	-	CASSAFPAAAEAFF	TGTGCCAGCAGTGCCTTCCCGGCTGCGGCTGAAGCTTTCTTT
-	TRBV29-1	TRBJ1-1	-	CSVGEGGARAFF	TGCAGCGTTGGGGAGGGGGGCGCCAGAGCTTTCTTT
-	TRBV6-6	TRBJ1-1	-	CASTGGGVNTEAFF	TGTGCCAGCACCGGTGGGGGGGTGAACACTGAAGCTTTCTTT
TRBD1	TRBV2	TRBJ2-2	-	CASSAQDRDTGELFF	TGTGCCAGCAGTGCACAGGACAGGGACACCGGGGAGCTGTTTTTT
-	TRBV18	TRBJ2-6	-	CASSPAFSGANVLTF	TGTGCCAGCTCACCGGCGTTCTCTGGGGCCAACGTCCTGACTTTC
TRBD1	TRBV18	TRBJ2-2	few	CASSPPGQAPTGELFF	TGTGCCAGCTCACCACCCGGACAGGCGCCTACCGGGGAGCTGTTTTTT
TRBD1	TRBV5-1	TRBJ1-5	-	CASSLDGTGDQPQHF	TGCGCCAGCAGCTTGGACGGGACAGGGGATCAGCCCCAGCATTTT
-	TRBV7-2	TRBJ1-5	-	CASSLTGGSNQPQHF	TGTGCCAGCAGCCTTACCGGGGGGAGCAATCAGCCCCAGCATTTT
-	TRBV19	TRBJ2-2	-	CASTTRVTGELFF	TGTGCCAGTACCACCAGGGTAACCGGGGAGCTGTTTTTT
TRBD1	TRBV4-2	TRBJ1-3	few	CASSQDLTGGISGNTIYF	TGTGCCAGCAGCCAAGATCTTACAGGGGGCATCTCTGGAAACACCATATATTTT
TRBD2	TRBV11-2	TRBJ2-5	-	CASSRSGVLGETQYF	TGTGCCAGCAGCCGTAGCGGGGTCTTGGGAGAGACCCAGTACTTC
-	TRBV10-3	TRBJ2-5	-	CAISGQWGRVEETQYF	TGTGCCATCAGTGGACAATGGGGGCGAGTCGAAGAGACCCAGTACTTC
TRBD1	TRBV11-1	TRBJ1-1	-	CASSSGTGRTEAFF	TGTGCCAGCAGCTCCGGGACAGGGCGCACTGAAGCTTTCTTT
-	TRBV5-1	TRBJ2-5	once	CASSFQTQYF	TGCGCCAGCAGCTTCCAGACCCAGTACTTC
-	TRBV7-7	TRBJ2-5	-	CASSNSYQETQYF	TGTGCCAGCAGCAATTCCTATCAAGAGACCCAGTACTTC
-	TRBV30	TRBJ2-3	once	CAWSRRFSPRYTDTQYF	TGTGCCTGGAGTCGTCGGTTTTCCCCCCGTTACACAGATACGCAGTATTTT
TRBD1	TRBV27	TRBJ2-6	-	CAGSSPNRGPYSGANVLTF	TGTGCCGGCAGTTCGCCAAACAGGGGGCCCTACTCTGGGGCCAACGTCCTGACTTTC
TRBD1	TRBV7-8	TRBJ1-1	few	CASSLERGPPVRAFF	TGTGCCAGCAGCTTAGAGAGGGGGCCCCCGGTCAGAGCTTTCTTT
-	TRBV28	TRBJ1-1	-	CASSTSLNTEAFF	TGTGCCAGCAGTACGAGCTTGAACACTGAAGCTTTCTTT
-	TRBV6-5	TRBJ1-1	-	CASSYARVNTEAFF	TGTGCCAGCAGTTACGCCCGGGTGAACACTGAAGCTTTCTTT
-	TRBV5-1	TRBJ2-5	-	CASSTPPRDRGSNPAGGKETQYF	TGCGCCAGCAGCACCCCCCCCCGGGACAGGGGGTCAAACCCAGCGGGAGGGAAAGAGACCCAGTACTTC
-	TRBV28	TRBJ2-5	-	CASSSPQETQYF	TGTGCCAGCAGTTCGCCCCAAGAGACCCAGTACTTC
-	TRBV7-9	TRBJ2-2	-	CASSRGRERTGELFF	TGTGCCAGCAGTCGTGGTCGGGAAAGGACCGGGGAGCTGTTTTTT
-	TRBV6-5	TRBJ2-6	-	CASSYSFSGANVLTF	TGTGCCAGCAGTTACTCCTTTTCTGGGGCCAACGTCCTGACTTTC